What follows is one T cell receptor beta chain and its context. Its specificity is unknown. A junction end diverges from the germline sequence, so it may reflect a read error. These data belong to a study of shared clonotypes between healthy human individuals. The CDR3 extends over 15 amino acids. CDR1 SGHTA and CDR2 FQGNSA come from the germline V gene. Regarding the study as a whole: Naive subsets tended to show greater estimated richness than memory subsets.

Profiled with immunoSEQ multiplex PCR; TCRdb holds only in-frame clones, not every one. The table has some 1,100,000 clones, more than 75% seen once. The specimen sequenced was memory CD4+ T cells from PBMCs. Subset meaning: CD45RA-negative fraction. V usage is TRBV7-2 and J usage is TRBJ2-1; TRBD1 aligns across 7 bases. The sequence came from a young man in good health. Some clones in this sample may be carry-over from other donors' samples. DNA of the CDR3: TGTGCCAGCAGCCTAGCAGGGACAGTGAACAATGAGCAGTTCTTC. This gives the protein CASSLAGTVNNEQFF.